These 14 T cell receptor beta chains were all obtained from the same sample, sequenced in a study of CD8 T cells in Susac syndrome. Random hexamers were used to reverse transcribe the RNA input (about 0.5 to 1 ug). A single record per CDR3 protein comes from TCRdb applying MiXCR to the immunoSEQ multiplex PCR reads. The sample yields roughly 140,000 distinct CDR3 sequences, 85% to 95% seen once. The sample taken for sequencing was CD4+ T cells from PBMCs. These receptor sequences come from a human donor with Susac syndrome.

CDR3 DNA sequence: TGCAGCGTTGAAGAAGGAGAGACCCAGTACTTC. This encodes CSVEEGETQYF. This chain links TRBV29-1 with TRBJ2-5; D gene ambiguous. This CDR3 spans 11 amino acids. Germline-derived CDR1 and CDR2 are SQVTM and ANQGSEA. V was trimmed by 0 bases and J by 4 bases, leaving 3 bases between them.

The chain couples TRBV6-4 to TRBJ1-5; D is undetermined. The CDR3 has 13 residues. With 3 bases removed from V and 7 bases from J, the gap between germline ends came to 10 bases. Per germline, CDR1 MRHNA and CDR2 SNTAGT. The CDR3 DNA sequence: TGTGCCAGCAGTGATTGGGAAGGGCAGCCCCAGCATTTT. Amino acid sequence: CASSDWEGQPQHF.

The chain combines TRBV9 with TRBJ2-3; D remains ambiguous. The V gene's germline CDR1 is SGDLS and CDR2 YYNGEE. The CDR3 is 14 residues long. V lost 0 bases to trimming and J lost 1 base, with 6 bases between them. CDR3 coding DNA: TGTGCCAGCAGCGTAGCCCACGGCACAGATACGCAGTATTTT. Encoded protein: CASSVAHGTDTQYF.

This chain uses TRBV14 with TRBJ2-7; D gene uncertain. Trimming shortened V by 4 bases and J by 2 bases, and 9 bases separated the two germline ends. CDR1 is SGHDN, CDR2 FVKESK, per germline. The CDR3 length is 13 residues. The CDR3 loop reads CASSLKGPYEQYF. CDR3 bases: TGTGCCAGCAGCCTGAAGGGCCCCTACGAGCAGTACTTC. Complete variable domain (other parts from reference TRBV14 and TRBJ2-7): EAGVTQFPSHSVIEKGQTVTLRCDPISGHDNLYWYRRVMGKEIKFLLHFVKESKQDESGMPNNRFLAERTGGTYSTLKVQPAELEDSGVYFCASSLKGPYEQYFGPGTRLTVT.

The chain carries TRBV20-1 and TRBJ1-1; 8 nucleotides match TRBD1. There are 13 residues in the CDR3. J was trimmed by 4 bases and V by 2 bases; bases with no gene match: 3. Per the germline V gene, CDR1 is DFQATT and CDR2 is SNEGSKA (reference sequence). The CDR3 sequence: CSARHTGGTEAFF. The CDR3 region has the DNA TGCAGTGCTAGACACACAGGGGGCACTGAAGCTTTCTTT.

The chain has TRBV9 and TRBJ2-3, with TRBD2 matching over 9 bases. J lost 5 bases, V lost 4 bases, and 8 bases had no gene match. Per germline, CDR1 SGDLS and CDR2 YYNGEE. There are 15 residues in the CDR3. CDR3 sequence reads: CASSFLGSGRDTQYF. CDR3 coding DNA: TGTGCCAGCAGCTTCTTGGGTAGCGGGAGAGATACGCAGTATTTT. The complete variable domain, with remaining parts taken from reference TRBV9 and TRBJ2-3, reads DSGVTQTPKHLITATGQRVTLRCSPRSGDLSVYWYQQSLDQGLQFLIQYYNGEERAKGNILERFSAQQFPDLHSELNLSSLELGDSALYFCASSFLGSGRDTQYFGPGTRLTVL.

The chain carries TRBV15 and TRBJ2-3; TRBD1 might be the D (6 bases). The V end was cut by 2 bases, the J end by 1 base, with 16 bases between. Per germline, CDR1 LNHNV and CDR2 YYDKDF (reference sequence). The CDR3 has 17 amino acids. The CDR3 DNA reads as TGTGCCACCAGCAGACAGCAGGGGCAAAGGCGCACAGATACGCAGTATTTT. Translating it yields CATSRQQGQRRTDTQYF.

CDR3 loop: CASTPDSYGNTIYF. The CDR3, as DNA: TGTGCCAGCACCCCCGACAGCTATGGAAACACCATATATTTT. The chain carries TRBV28 and TRBJ1-3; D may be TRBD1 (5 bases). CDR1 is MDHEN, CDR2 SYDVKM, per germline. The ends were cut back, 7 bases at V and 3 bases at J, with 13 bases in the middle. This CDR3 comprises 14 residues.

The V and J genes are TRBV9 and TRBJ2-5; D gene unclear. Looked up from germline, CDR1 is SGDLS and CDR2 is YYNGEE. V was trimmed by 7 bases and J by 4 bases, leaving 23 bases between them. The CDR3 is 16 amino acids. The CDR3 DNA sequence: TGTGCCAGCCCTCCCTTAGTCACAGCTCCCAGAGAGACCCAGTACTTC. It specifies CASPPLVTAPRETQYF.

The CDR3 loop reads CASSLLQRDRVGTEAFF. The CDR3 nucleotides read TGCGCCAGCAGCTTACTCCAGAGGGACAGGGTGGGCACTGAAGCTTTCTTT. The chain joins TRBV5-1 to TRBJ1-1; the match to TRBD1 covers 9 bases. V lost 2 bases, J lost 4 bases, and 12 bases stayed unmatched. This CDR3 comprises 17 residues. The germline gives CDR1 SGHRS, CDR2 YFSETQ. The full variable domain, in which reference TRBV5-1 and TRBJ1-1 provide the parts outside the CDR3, is KAGVTQTPRYLIKTRGQQVTLSCSPISGHRSVSWYQQTPGQGLQFLFEYFSETQRNKGNFPGRFSGRQFSNSRSEMNVSTLELGDSALYLCASSLLQRDRVGTEAFFGQGTRLTVV.

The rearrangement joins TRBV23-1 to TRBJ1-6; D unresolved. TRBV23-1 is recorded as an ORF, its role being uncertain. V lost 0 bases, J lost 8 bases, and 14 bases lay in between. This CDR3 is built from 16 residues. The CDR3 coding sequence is TGCGCCAGCAGTCAATCACTCGGACTGATCCATTCACCCCTCCACTTT. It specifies CASSQSLGLIHSPLHF.

CDR3 residues: CASSVVGRGDSPLHF. In DNA form, the CDR3 reads TGTGCCAGCAGCGTAGTGGGGAGAGGTGATTCACCCCTCCACTTT. The chain couples TRBV9 to TRBJ1-6; D is ambiguous. The CDR3 spans 15 residues. Germline V gene sequence: CDR1 SGDLS, CDR2 YYNGEE. Trimming stripped 0 bases from V and 8 bases from J, with 12 bases between. The variable domain in full, completed from reference TRBV9 and TRBJ1-6, reads DSGVTQTPKHLITATGQRVTLRCSPRSGDLSVYWYQQSLDQGLQFLIQYYNGEERAKGNILERFSAQQFPDLHSELNLSSLELGDSALYFCASSVVGRGDSPLHFGNGTRLTVT.

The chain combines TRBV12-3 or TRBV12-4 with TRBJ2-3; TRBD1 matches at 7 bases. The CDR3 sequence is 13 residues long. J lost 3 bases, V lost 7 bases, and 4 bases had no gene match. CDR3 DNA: TGTGCCAGCAAGCCAGGGGGAACAGATACGCAGTATTTT. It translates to CASKPGGTDTQYF.

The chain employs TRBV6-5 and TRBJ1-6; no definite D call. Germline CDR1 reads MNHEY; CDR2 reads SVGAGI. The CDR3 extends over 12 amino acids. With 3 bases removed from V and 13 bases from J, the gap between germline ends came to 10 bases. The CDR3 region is CASSYQTGPLHF. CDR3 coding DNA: TGTGCCAGCAGTTATCAGACTGGCCCCCTCCACTTT.